The 17 T cell receptor beta chains below were found in one sample sequenced in a study of T cell repertoires in cytomegalovirus infection. TCRdb reprocessed the reads with MiXCR, giving one entry per CDR3 protein. The data contain hundreds of thousands of distinct CDR3 sequences, around 10% of them singletons. Sample: PBMCs. The receptors stem from a human donor in good health (CMV status not recorded). Some clones in this sample may be carry-over from other donors' samples.

There are many counts of this clonotype. The rearrangement uses TRBV7-2 and TRBJ1-1; 9 positions agree with TRBD1. This CDR3 is built from 14 residues. CDR1 is SGHTA and CDR2 is FQGNSA in the germline V gene. Trimming removed 4 bases from V and 3 bases from J; junction bases left unmatched: 3. CDR3 sequence: CASSSQGADTEAFF. The DNA of the CDR3 is TGTGCCAGCAGCTCACAGGGGGCGGACACTGAAGCTTTCTTT.

The table lists this clonotype with many counts. CDR3 DNA: TGTGCCAGCAGCTTAGCGCGTAGGCCGCCTGAGCAGTTCTTC. It specifies CASSLARRPPEQFF. The J gene is TRBJ2-1, the V gene TRBV7-9, with D unresolved. CDR1 SEHNR and CDR2 FQNEAQ come from the germline V gene (reference sequence). V was cut by 0 bases and J by 9 bases, with 12 bases left in between. The CDR3 contains 14 residues.

The J gene is TRBJ1-5, the V gene TRBV6-5, with D maybe TRBD1 (6 bases). The germline V and J ends were trimmed by 6 bases and 4 bases, with 13 bases remaining between them. The germline gives CDR1 MNHEY, CDR2 SVGAGI. There are 14 residues in the CDR3. The CDR3 loop is CASRTGTQNQPQHF. In DNA form, the CDR3 reads TGTGCCAGCAGAACCGGGACACAGAATCAGCCCCAGCATTTT.

This clonotype was counted ten times or more. The chain has TRBV7-2 and TRBJ2-2, with D tentatively TRBD2 (7 bases). The CDR3 loop spans 14 amino acids. Germline loops: CDR1 SGHTA, CDR2 FQGNSA. The germline V and J ends were trimmed by 6 bases and 4 bases, with 12 bases remaining between them. This chain's CDR3 is CASRAAGATGELFF. The CDR3 nucleotides are TGTGCCAGCAGGGCCGCGGGGGCCACCGGGGAGCTGTTTTTT.

This clonotype has only a few counts. The chain is built from TRBV28 and TRBJ2-3; the D gene is possibly TRBD1 (6 bases). CDR3 length equals 15 residues. Germline values: CDR1 MDHEN, CDR2 SYDVKM. Trimming removed 4 bases from V and 4 bases from J, with 15 bases in between. The CDR3 DNA follows: TGTGCCAGCAGTTCCAGAACAGGGTGGCCAGATACGCAGTATTTT. Translation: CASSSRTGWPDTQYF.

This clonotype was detected ten times or more. The chain is built from TRBV7-9 and TRBJ2-3; no definite D call. The CDR3 runs 15 residues. CDR1 is SEHNR, CDR2 FQNEAQ, per germline (reference sequence). The V end lost 3 bases, the J end lost 0 bases, and 10 bases lay between the germline ends. The CDR3 here is CASSFLDTSTDTQYF. CDR3 nucleotides: TGTGCCAGCAGCTTTCTCGATACTAGCACAGATACGCAGTATTTT.

This clonotype was detected ten times or more. This sequence joins TRBV10-3 and TRBJ1-2; 8 positions match TRBD1. Germline V gives CDR1 ENHRY, CDR2 SYGVKD. V shed 0 bases and J 7 bases; nucleotides not matched to a gene: 7. The CDR3 contains 15 residues. The CDR3 DNA is TGTGCCATCAGTGAGTCGTTTGGACAGGGTATTGGCTACACCTTC. Residues: CAISESFGQGIGYTF.

This clonotype was counted between two and nine times. The rearrangement joins TRBV28 to TRBJ2-7; the match to TRBD1 covers 8 bases. Unmatched junction bases numbered 11, after V lost 4 bases and J lost 9 bases. The CDR3 is made up of 14 amino acids. The germline CDR1 and CDR2 sequences are MDHEN and SYDVKM. Written as DNA, the CDR3 is TGTGCCAGCAGTTCCCTCAGGGGGCGACGGTGGCAGTACGTC. Its translation: CASSSLRGRRWQYV.

This clonotype was seen many times. V and J are TRBV6-2 or TRBV6-3 and TRBJ2-1; perhaps TRBD2 as D (5 bases). Trimming took off 2 bases at V and 5 bases at J, with 10 bases between the two ends. The CDR3 is 14 residues long. Germline-derived CDR1 and CDR2 are MNHEY and SVGEGT. CDR3: CASSYGGLNNEQFF. CDR3 in DNA: TGTGCCAGCAGTTACGGCGGACTGAACAATGAGCAGTTCTTC.

This clonotype was counted many times. The CDR3 sequence: CASSPNGLGLAGDNEQFF. Here the CDR3 DNA reads TGTGCCAGCAGTCCAAATGGGCTCGGACTAGCGGGCGACAATGAGCAGTTCTTC. The chain recombines TRBV6-1 with TRBJ2-1; TRBD2 agrees at 11 bases. Per germline, CDR1 MNHNS and CDR2 SASEGT. V dropped 5 bases and J dropped 5; count of bases not matched to a gene: 14. This CDR3 region has 18 residues.

This clonotype has only a few counts. The chain is built from TRBV20-1 and TRBJ1-2; D may be TRBD1 (6 bases). Germline lookup yields CDR1 DFQATT and CDR2 SNEGSKA (reference sequence). V was clipped by 5 bases and J by 7 bases, with 14 bases between them. The CDR3 extends over 12 amino acids. CDR3 nucleotides: TGCAGTGCTTCGGGGGCGTCGAGTGGCTACACCTTC. Protein product: CSASGASSGYTF.

This clonotype has a handful of counts. This chain connects TRBV20-1 to TRBJ1-5; 10 nucleotides agree with TRBD1. Germline V lookup: CDR1 DFQATT, CDR2 SNEGSKA (reference sequence). The CDR3 has 15 residues. V trimming: 5 bases; J trimming: 2 bases; junction bases outside the gene matches: 6. CDR3 in DNA: TGCAGTGCTGGTCTAGGGACAGGGGGCAATCAGCCCCAGCATTTT. Translation: CSAGLGTGGNQPQHF.

This clonotype was observed many times. V is TRBV4-1 and J is TRBJ2-6; D remains ambiguous. Germline CDR1 MGHRA, CDR2 YSYEKL. V lost 1 base to trimming and J lost 1 base, with 8 bases between them. The CDR3 has 16 amino acids. The CDR3, as DNA: TGCGCCAGCAGCCAAGGGCGGCGGTCTGGGGCCAACGTCCTGACTTTC. Translating it yields CASSQGRRSGANVLTF.

At least ten counts were recorded for this clonotype. This chain links TRBV6-2 or TRBV6-3 with TRBJ1-5, with 9 bases aligning to TRBD1. The germline CDR1 and CDR2 sequences are MNHEY and SVGEGT. Trimming removed 7 bases from V and 3 bases from J; junction bases left unmatched: 7. The CDR3 totals 15 residues. This CDR3 reads CASISDRGYNQPQHF. The CDR3 DNA sequence: TGTGCCAGCATCTCGGACAGGGGATACAATCAGCCCCAGCATTTT.

V gene TRBV20-1 combines with J gene TRBJ1-5, with 7 bases aligning to TRBD1. This CDR3 comprises 13 residues. V lost 5 bases, J lost 4 bases, and 5 bases stayed unmatched. CDR1 DFQATT and CDR2 SNEGSKA come from the germline V gene (reference sequence). CDR3 residues: CSASGGGNQPQHF. DNA for the CDR3: TGCAGTGCTTCAGGGGGGGGAAATCAGCCCCAGCATTTT.

This clonotype has ten or more counts. The chain combines TRBV7-8 with TRBJ1-1; D might be TRBD1 (6 bases). The V gene lost 5 bases and the J gene lost 0 bases, with 13 bases spanning the gap. Looked up from germline, CDR1 is SGHVS and CDR2 is FQNEAQ. The CDR3 is 15 residues long. The CDR3 here is CASSAPRQVNTEAFF. The CDR3 nucleotides are TGTGCCAGCAGCGCACCAAGACAGGTGAACACTGAAGCTTTCTTT.

The chain couples TRBV5-5 to TRBJ2-1; TRBD1 is a possible D gene (6 bases). Germline lookup yields CDR1 SGHKS and CDR2 YYEKEE (reference sequence). Trimming left V 1 base short and J 6 bases short, with 11 bases between. CDR3 length: 14 residues. The CDR3 sequence is CASSLQGFPNEQFF. As DNA, the CDR3 is TGTGCCAGCAGCTTGCAGGGGTTCCCCAATGAGCAGTTCTTC.